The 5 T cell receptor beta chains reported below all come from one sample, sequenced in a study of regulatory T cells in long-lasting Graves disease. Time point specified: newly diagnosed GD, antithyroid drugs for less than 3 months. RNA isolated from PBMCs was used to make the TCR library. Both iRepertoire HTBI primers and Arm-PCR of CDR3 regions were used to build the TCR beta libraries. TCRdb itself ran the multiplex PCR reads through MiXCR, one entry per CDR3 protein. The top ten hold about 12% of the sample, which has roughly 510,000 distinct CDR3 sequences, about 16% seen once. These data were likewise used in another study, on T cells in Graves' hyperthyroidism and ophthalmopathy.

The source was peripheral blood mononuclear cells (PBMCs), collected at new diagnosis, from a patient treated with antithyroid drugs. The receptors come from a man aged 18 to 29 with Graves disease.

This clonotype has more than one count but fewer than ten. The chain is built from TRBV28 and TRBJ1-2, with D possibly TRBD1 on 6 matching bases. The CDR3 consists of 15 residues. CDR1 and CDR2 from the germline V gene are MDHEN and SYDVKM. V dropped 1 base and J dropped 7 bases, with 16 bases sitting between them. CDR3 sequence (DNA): TGTGCCAGCAGTTTATTTCGGGGGGGGGCGGCTGGCTACACCTTC. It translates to CASSLFRGGAAGYTF.

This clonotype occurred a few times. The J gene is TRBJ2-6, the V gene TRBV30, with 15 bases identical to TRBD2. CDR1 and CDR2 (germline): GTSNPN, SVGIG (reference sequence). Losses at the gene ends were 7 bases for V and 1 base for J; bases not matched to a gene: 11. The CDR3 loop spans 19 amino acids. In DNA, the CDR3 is TGTGCCTCACCCGATGTGGGACTAGCGGGAGGTTCTGGGGCCAACGTCCTGACTTTC. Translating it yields CASPDVGLAGGSGANVLTF.

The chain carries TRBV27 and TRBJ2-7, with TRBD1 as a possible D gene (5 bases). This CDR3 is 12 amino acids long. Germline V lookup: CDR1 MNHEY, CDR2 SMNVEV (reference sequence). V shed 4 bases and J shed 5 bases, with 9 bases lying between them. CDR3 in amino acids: CASSSRVHEQYF. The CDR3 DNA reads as TGTGCCAGCAGTTCCAGGGTCCACGAGCAGTACTTC.

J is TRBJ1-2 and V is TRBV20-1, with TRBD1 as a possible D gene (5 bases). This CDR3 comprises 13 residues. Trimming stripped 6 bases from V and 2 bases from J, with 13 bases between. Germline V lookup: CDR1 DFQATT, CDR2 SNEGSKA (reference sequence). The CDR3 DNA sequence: TGCAGTGCGATTAGGACAAGCAACTATGGCTACACCTTC. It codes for CSAIRTSNYGYTF.

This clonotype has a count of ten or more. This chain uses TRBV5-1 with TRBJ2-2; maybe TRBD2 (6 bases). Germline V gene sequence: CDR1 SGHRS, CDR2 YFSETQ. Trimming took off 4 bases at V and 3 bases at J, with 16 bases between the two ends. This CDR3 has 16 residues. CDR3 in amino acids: CASSARSAGDTGELFF. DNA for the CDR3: TGCGCCAGCAGCGCGAGGTCAGCGGGCGACACCGGGGAGCTGTTTTTT.